This is a list of T cell receptor beta chains from one sample in a study of OX40 agonist ivuxolimab in advanced cancers. Measured with immunoSEQ multiplex PCR; TCRdb has only the in-frame clones, and not every one. The data hold roughly 80,000 clones, with roughly 80% observed a single time. The specimen was CD4+ or CD8+ T cells sorted from blood, collected in a trial of the OX40 agonist ivuxolimab. The receptors here all came from an adult with an advanced solid tumor such as melanoma, head and neck, liver or kidney cancer. Each CDR3 is given with its conserved first and last residue. Fields, in order: clone size, D gene, V gene, J gene, CDR3 protein, CDR3 DNA. D genes are given only for firm matches. Some rows mark clone size as missing; the rest say once, few, many or name a class of expanded clone.

>.|TRBD1|TRBV18|TRBJ2-7
CASSPGDRGTYEQYF
TGTGCCAGCTCACCAGGGGACAGGGGGACCTACGAGCAGTACTTC
>.|.|TRBV7-2|TRBJ1-5
CASSLLLGSNQPQHF
TGTGCCAGCAGCTTATTGCTGGGTAGCAATCAGCCCCAGCATTTT
>.|.|TRBV6-1|TRBJ1-4
CATYSVAGGSEKLFF
TGTGCCACCTATAGCGTAGCGGGGGGTAGCGAAAAACTGTTTTTT
>.|.|TRBV5-6|TRBJ1-6
CASSTMGYSPLHF
TGTGCCAGCAGTACCATGGGCTATTCACCCCTCCACTTT
>.|.|TRBV5-4|TRBJ2-5
CASSLSQVAGETQYF
TGTGCCAGCAGCTTGAGTCAAGTAGCAGGGGAGACCCAGTACTTC
>few|.|TRBV30|TRBJ2-2
CAWSLPLWGRILNTGELFF
TGTGCCTGGAGTCTCCCCCTTTGGGGGAGGATCCTGAACACCGGGGAGCTGTTTTTT
>.|.|TRBV30|TRBJ2-1
CAWSVPLGEQFF
TGTGCCTGGAGTGTACCGCTCGGTGAGCAGTTCTTC
>.|.|TRBV19|TRBJ1-5
CASSLRGGGMEPQHF
TGTGCCAGTAGTCTTCGGGGTGGGGGGATGGAGCCCCAGCATTTT
>.|.|TRBV2|TRBJ1-2
CASSDGVVPDGYTF
TGTGCCAGCAGTGATGGGGTTGTGCCCGATGGCTACACCTTC
>once|TRBD1|TRBV29-1|TRBJ2-6
CSAWTGGVGANVLTF
TGCAGCGCCTGGACAGGGGGAGTTGGGGCCAACGTCCTGACTTTC
>.|TRBD1|TRBV25-1|TRBJ1-5
CASSGQGRSNQPQHF
TGTGCCAGCAGTGGACAGGGAAGGAGCAATCAGCCCCAGCATTTT
>.|.|TRBV25-1|TRBJ2-5
CASSEPQETQYF
TGTGCCAGCAGTGAACCTCAAGAGACCCAGTACTTC
>once|.|TRBV4-3|TRBJ1-5
CASSQGGNQPQHF
TGCGCCAGCAGCCAAGGAGGGAATCAGCCCCAGCATTTT
>once|.|TRBV5-1|TRBJ2-2
CASSLGANTGELFF
TGCGCCAGCAGCCTCGGAGCGAACACCGGGGAGCTGTTTTTT
>.|.|TRBV11-2|TRBJ2-4
CASSLRRVSNIQYF
TGTGCCAGCAGCTTGCGAAGGGTGTCGAACATTCAGTACTTC
>.|.|TRBV5-1|TRBJ1-2
CASSLQGGDYGYTF
TGCGCCAGCAGTTTACAGGGTGGTGACTATGGCTACACCTTC
>.|TRBD1|TRBV4-3|TRBJ2-2
CASSQDRGQPTGELFF
TGCGCCAGCAGCCAAGATAGGGGACAGCCCACCGGGGAGCTGTTTTTT
>.|.|TRBV7-2|TRBJ2-1
CASSGGGSSYNEQFF
TGTGCCAGCAGCGGGGGGGGCAGCTCCTACAATGAGCAGTTCTTC
>.|.|TRBV29-1|TRBJ2-7
CSVEDRHTYEQYF
TGCAGCGTTGAAGATCGGCACACCTACGAGCAGTACTTC
>once|TRBD1|TRBV2|TRBJ2-6
CASSPRGSGANVLTF
TGTGCCAGCTCCCCCAGGGGGTCTGGGGCCAACGTCCTGACTTTC
>few|.|TRBV5-6|TRBJ2-7
CASSQLGPSYEQYF
TGTGCCAGCAGCCAACTAGGGCCGTCTTACGAGCAGTACTTC
>.|TRBD2|TRBV7-2|TRBJ2-7
CASSLNSASGGTYEQYF
TGTGCCAGCAGCTTAAATAGTGCTAGCGGGGGTACCTACGAGCAGTACTTC
>.|.|TRBV11-2|TRBJ1-4
CASSLGHGTSGEKLFF
TGTGCCAGCAGCTTAGGCCACGGGACCTCTGGAGAAAAACTGTTTTTT
>.|TRBD1|TRBV11-2|TRBJ1-1
CASSSDRDRGAFF
TGTGCCAGCAGCTCCGACCGGGACAGGGGAGCTTTCTTT
>.|.|TRBV7-3|TRBJ1-1
CASSIQGDTEAFF
TGTGCCAGCAGCATACAGGGTGACACTGAAGCTTTCTTT
>.|TRBD1|TRBV30|TRBJ1-1
CAWSDRGPEAFF
TGTGCCTGGAGTGACAGGGGTCCTGAAGCTTTCTTT
>.|.|TRBV27|TRBJ2-3
CASSFLGFADTQYF
TGTGCCAGCAGTTTTTTAGGTTTCGCAGATACGCAGTATTTT
>.|TRBD1|TRBV30|TRBJ1-2
CAWGAGGHYGYTF
TGTGCCTGGGGTGCAGGGGGGCACTATGGCTACACCTTC
>.|TRBD1|TRBV6-1|TRBJ2-2
CASSEGQGASTGELFF
TGTGCCAGCAGTGAAGGGCAGGGGGCCAGCACCGGGGAGCTGTTTTTT
>.|TRBD1|TRBV5-6|TRBJ2-5
CASSAPDRGLETQYF
TGTGCCAGCAGCGCGCCGGACAGGGGGCTGGAGACCCAGTACTTC
>.|.|TRBV27|TRBJ2-7
CASSAADGTYEQYF
TGTGCCAGCAGTGCCGCGGACGGTACCTACGAGCAGTACTTC
>.|.|TRBV2|TRBJ2-5
CASRGTAQETQYF
TGTGCCAGCCGGGGGACAGCCCAAGAGACCCAGTACTTC
>.|TRBD2|TRBV10-3|TRBJ2-2
CAISDAYGTSGGPEGTGELFF
TGTGCCATCAGTGACGCCTATGGGACTAGCGGGGGGCCCGAGGGTACCGGGGAGCTGTTTTTT
>.|TRBD1|TRBV7-9|TRBJ1-1
CASSPGQGNTEAFF
TGTGCCAGCAGCCCGGGACAGGGGAACACTGAAGCTTTCTTT
>once|TRBD1|TRBV13|TRBJ2-6
CASSIRFLQPGQGSSGANVLTF
TGTGCCAGCAGCATCCGGTTCCTACAACCGGGACAGGGCAGCTCTGGGGCCAACGTCCTGACTTTC
>few|.|TRBV30|TRBJ2-7
CAWSLSLVEQYF
TGTGCCTGGAGCCTCTCACTGGTCGAGCAGTACTTC
>.|.|TRBV11-2|TRBJ2-5
CASSSGSQETQYF
TGTGCCAGCAGTTCCGGGTCACAAGAGACCCAGTACTTC
>.|.|TRBV5-4|TRBJ1-3
CASSRSGNTIYF
TGTGCCAGCAGCCGCTCTGGAAACACCATATATTTT
>.|.|TRBV4-1|TRBJ2-1
CASSQVNMISYNEQFF
TGCGCCAGCAGCCAAGTCAACATGATCTCCTACAATGAGCAGTTCTTC
>.|.|TRBV10-3|TRBJ2-7
CAISGGSVGYEQYF
TGTGCCATCAGTGGGGGTAGCGTGGGGTACGAGCAGTACTTC
>.|.|TRBV28|TRBJ2-7
CASSSGATEQYF
TGTGCCAGCAGTTCCGGTGCGACCGAGCAGTACTTC
>.|TRBD1|TRBV25-1|TRBJ1-6
CASARQGGNSPLHF
TGTGCCAGCGCAAGACAGGGGGGGAATTCACCCCTCCACTTT
>.|TRBD1|TRBV6-6|TRBJ1-5
CASRQGYNQPQHF
TGTGCCAGCCGACAGGGCTACAATCAGCCCCAGCATTTT
>.|.|TRBV4-3|TRBJ2-6
CASSQEGTAGANVLTF
TGCGCCAGCAGCCAAGAAGGGACGGCTGGGGCCAACGTCCTGACTTTC
>.|.|TRBV18|TRBJ1-1
CASSRPGTRNTEAFF
TGTGCCAGCTCACGTCCTGGGACAAGGAACACTGAAGCTTTCTTT
>.|TRBD1|TRBV29-1|TRBJ1-2
CSVERTGGYGYTF
TGCAGCGTTGAAAGGACAGGGGGCTATGGCTACACCTTC
>.|.|TRBV2|TRBJ2-7
CASSADSGTLEQYF
TGTGCCAGCAGTGCTGATTCCGGGACCCTGGAGCAGTACTTC
>.|.|TRBV18|TRBJ1-3
CASSPEVTGNTIYF
TGTGCCAGCTCACCAGAAGTTACGGGAAACACCATATATTTT
>.|.|TRBV6-6|TRBJ2-3
CAYSQDSTDTQYF
TGTGCATACTCCCAGGACTCCACAGATACGCAGTATTTT